These 17 T cell receptor beta chains came from one sample sequenced in a study of T cells in Graves' hyperthyroidism and ophthalmopathy. From RNA transcripts, TCR beta CDR3 regions were amplified. A first-round RT-PCR of the TCR CDR3 used the HTBI primer set. TCRdb independently ran MiXCR on the multiplex PCR reads; one entry per CDR3 protein. The sample carries 250,000 or so distinct CDR3 sequences, roughly 15% recorded once. Sequencing was carried out using blood. The receptor source for this set is a woman under 30 with Graves' ophthalmopathy.

Many counts were recorded for this clonotype. This chain links TRBV20-1 with TRBJ2-1; D call uncertain. The V end lost 4 bases, the J end lost 3 bases, and 10 bases lay between the germline ends. The CDR3 runs 13 residues. The germline V gene encodes CDR1 DFQATT and CDR2 SNEGSKA (reference sequence). CDR3 amino acids: CSAISNHYNEQFF. DNA of the CDR3: TGCAGTGCTATAAGTAACCACTACAATGAGCAGTTCTTC.

This sequence joins TRBV27 and TRBJ1-2; 9 nucleotides line up with TRBD1. The CDR3 covers 16 residues. Losses at the gene ends were 6 bases for V and 4 bases for J; bases not matched to a gene: 12. The germline V gene has CDR1 MNHEY and CDR2 SMNVEV (reference sequence). CDR3 loop: CASRGTGTGSLYGYTF. CDR3 in DNA: TGTGCCAGCAGGGGCACCGGGACAGGGTCACTCTATGGCTACACCTTC.

This clonotype has at least ten counts. CDR3 nucleotides: TGTGCCATCAGTGAGTCCCCAGGGGAGACCCAGTACTTC. Translating it yields CAISESPGETQYF. V gene TRBV10-3 combines with J gene TRBJ2-5; possibly TRBD1 for D (5 bases). This CDR3 is 13 amino acids long. Germline CDR1 and CDR2: ENHRY and SYGVKD. The ends were cut back, 0 bases at V and 5 bases at J, with 7 bases in the middle.

This clonotype has at least ten counts. The chain joins TRBV29-1 to TRBJ1-2; D ambiguous. The CDR3 contains 12 residues. The V and J ends lost 4 bases and 4 bases respectively, with 10 bases between them. The V gene's germline CDR1 is SQVTM and CDR2 ANQGSEA. The CDR3 DNA is TGCAGCGTTGTCAAAACATCCTATGGCTACACCTTC. It encodes CSVVKTSYGYTF.

This clonotype was found many times. The V and J genes are TRBV28 and TRBJ2-7; tentative D call: TRBD2 (5 bases). From germline, CDR1 is MDHEN and CDR2 SYDVKM. The CDR3 is 12 residues long. The V end was cut by 5 bases, the J end by 7 bases, with 12 bases between. CDR3 in amino acids: CASSQEVGEQYF. The CDR3 DNA reads as TGTGCCAGCAGTCAGGAGGTTGGGGAGCAGTACTTC.

This clonotype appeared many times. At one of its ends the junction is not consistent with the germline gene, which may arise from a read error. CDR3 DNA sequence: TGTGCCAGCAGTGTATCTAGGGCCCGAAAAAAAAATTCACCCCTCCACTTT. It yields the protein CASSVSRARKKNSPLHF. The chain is built from TRBV27 and TRBJ1-6; D unclear. Germline loops: CDR1 MNHEY, CDR2 SMNVEV (reference sequence). The CDR3 runs to 17 residues.

In this sample, this clonotype turned up many times. The chain employs TRBV28 and TRBJ2-5; D possibly uses TRBD1 or TRBD2 (5 bases each). Germline loops: CDR1 MDHEN, CDR2 SYDVKM. The CDR3 is 14 residues long. V gave up 5 bases and J gave up 5 bases, with 15 bases separating them. For the CDR3, the DNA is TGTGCCAGCAGTACCGGGACCCCGGGGGAGACCCAGTACTTC. This sequence encodes CASSTGTPGETQYF.

This clonotype was found many times. The J gene is TRBJ2-7, the V gene TRBV4-2, with TRBD2 as a possible D gene (6 bases). Germline CDR1 is LGHNA and CDR2 is YNFKEQ. This CDR3 comprises 15 residues. Trimming took 1 base from V and 3 from J, leaving 13 bases between them. The CDR3 sequence: CASSQGDSGVYEQYF. CDR3 coding DNA: TGTGCCAGCAGCCAAGGGGATAGCGGTGTCTACGAGCAGTACTTC.

This clonotype was counted ten times or more. The chain combines TRBV30 with TRBJ1-2; 8 bases agree with TRBD1. Germline lookup yields CDR1 GTSNPN and CDR2 SVGIG (reference sequence). Trimming cost V 0 bases and J 4 bases; bases outside gene matches: 10. The length of the CDR3 is 16 residues. As DNA, the CDR3 is TGTGCCTGGAGTGTAGCTGAGACAGGGGTTTTCTATGGCTACACCTTC. Residues: CAWSVAETGVFYGYTF.

This clonotype was detected ten times or more. This CDR3 is CSARDGHRGGSNQPQHF. Written as DNA, the CDR3 is TGCAGTGCTAGAGACGGCCACAGGGGGGGAAGCAATCAGCCCCAGCATTTT. This rearrangement joins TRBV20-1 to TRBJ1-5; TRBD1 matches at 8 bases. Trimming at V came to 0 bases and at J to 1 base, leaving 8 bases not matched to a gene. CDR1 is DFQATT and CDR2 is SNEGSKA in the germline V gene (reference sequence). This CDR3 has 17 amino acids.

Ten or more counts support this clonotype. The chain couples TRBV13 to TRBJ1-1, with 8 bases matching TRBD1. The V gene's germline CDR1 is PRHDT and CDR2 FYEKMQ (reference sequence). V lost 4 bases to trimming and J lost 5 bases; unmatched junction nucleotides: 9. CDR3 length equals 15 residues. The CDR3 protein is CASSSPTGARTEAFF. CDR3 sequence (DNA): TGTGCCAGCAGCTCCCCGACAGGGGCAAGGACTGAAGCTTTCTTT.

The chain joins TRBV28 to TRBJ1-1; TRBD1 aligns across 11 bases. The CDR3 has 17 residues. CDR1 is MDHEN and CDR2 is SYDVKM in the germline V gene. After removal of 4 bases from V and 5 bases from J, the junction contained 12 bases not matched to a gene. Here the CDR3 DNA reads TGTGCCAGCAGTTCTCTCGGGACAGGGGGGGGGTGGACTGAAGCTTTCTTT. It specifies CASSSLGTGGGWTEAFF.

This clonotype was detected ten times or more. The genes are TRBV27 and TRBJ2-3; TRBD1 is a possible D gene (6 bases). V was trimmed by 4 bases and J by 2 bases, leaving 16 bases between them. Germline V gene lookup returns CDR1 MNHEY and CDR2 SMNVEV (reference sequence). This CDR3 is built from 16 residues. DNA for the CDR3: TGTGCCAGCAGTTCCTCGGACAGCCCTTACACAGATACGCAGTATTTT. Its translation is CASSSSDSPYTDTQYF.

This clonotype was seen many times. This chain joins TRBV2 and TRBJ2-1; 11 bases are shared with TRBD2. V dropped 3 bases and J dropped 7; count of bases not matched to a gene: 14. CDR1 is SNHLY, CDR2 FYNNEI, per germline. The CDR3 spans 18 residues. The CDR3 coding sequence is TGTGCCAGCAGTGACGGTTATTGGGTAGCGGGAGGGTGGAATGAGCAGTTCTTC. It translates to CASSDGYWVAGGWNEQFF.

This clonotype came up many times. This chain connects TRBV10-1 to TRBJ2-4, with D uncertain. Per germline, CDR1 WNHNN and CDR2 SYGVQD (reference sequence). The CDR3 consists of 15 residues. V was pared by 7 bases and J by 0 bases, with 13 bases between. The CDR3 reads CASKVTLLAKNIQYF. Written as DNA, the CDR3 is TGCGCCAGCAAGGTGACTCTTCTAGCCAAAAACATTCAGTACTTC.

The table lists this clonotype with a few counts. This chain uses TRBV6-1 with TRBJ1-5; unclear D gene. V shed 3 bases and J shed 3 bases, with 9 bases lying between them. Germline CDR1 and CDR2: MNHNS and SASEGT. The CDR3 consists of 14 residues. The CDR3 here is CASSESGLNQPQHF. The DNA of the CDR3 is TGTGCCAGCAGTGAGTCAGGTCTCAATCAGCCCCAGCATTTT.

The V call is TRBV2, the J call TRBJ2-3, with 9 bases matching TRBD1. V shed 8 bases, J shed 2 bases, and the junction held 11 bases outside the gene matches. The germline V gene encodes CDR1 SNHLY and CDR2 FYNNEI. This CDR3 spans 16 amino acids. The DNA of the CDR3 is TGTGCCAGCGCCGGGACAGGGATTCGTACCACAGATACGCAGTATTTT. It codes for CASAGTGIRTTDTQYF. The variable domain in full, with the rest retrieved from reference TRBV2 and TRBJ2-3, is EPEVTQTPSHQVTQMGQEVILRCVPISNHLYFYWYRQILGQKVEFLVSFYNNEISEKSEIFDDQFSVERPDGSNFTLKIRSTKLEDSAMYFCASAGTGIRTTDTQYFGPGTRLTVL.